This TCR beta chain was obtained from a study of blood T cell repertoires in COVID-19. Overall study: The United States, Italy and Spain provided the acute and convalescent COVID-19 samples. Sources were T cells, B-cell-depleted T cells, or PBMCs; the material itself was cDNA or gDNA.

Measured with immunoSEQ multiplex PCR; TCRdb has only the in-frame clones, and not every one. The sample lists about 80,000 clones, 84% seen once, with around 12% in the top ten. Germline V CDR1 and CDR2: SGHRS, YFSETQ. Trimming removed 3 bases at V and 7 bases at J, with 14 bases between. This CDR3 region has 14 residues. Sequences were obtained from peripheral blood. The source of this sequence is a human donor in a cohort sampled during active COVID-19. This sequence joins TRBV5-1 and TRBJ2-1; the D gene is possibly TRBD1 (5 bases). The chain's CDR3 is CASSSDTTWNEQFF. The CDR3 bases are TGCGCCAGCAGCTCGGACACTACGTGGAATGAGCAGTTCTTC.